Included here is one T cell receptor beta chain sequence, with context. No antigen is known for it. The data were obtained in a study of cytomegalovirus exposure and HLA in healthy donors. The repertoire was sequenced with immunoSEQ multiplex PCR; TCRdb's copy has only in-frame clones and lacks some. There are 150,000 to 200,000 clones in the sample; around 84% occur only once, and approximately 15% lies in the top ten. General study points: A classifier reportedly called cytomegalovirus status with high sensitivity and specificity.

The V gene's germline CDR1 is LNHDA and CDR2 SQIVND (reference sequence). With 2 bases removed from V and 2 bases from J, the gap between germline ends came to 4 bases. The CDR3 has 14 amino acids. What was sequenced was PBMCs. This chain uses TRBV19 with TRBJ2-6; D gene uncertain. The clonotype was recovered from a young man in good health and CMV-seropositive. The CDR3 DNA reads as TGTGCCAGTAGTATATCAACTGGGGCCAACGTCCTGACTTTC. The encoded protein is CASSISTGANVLTF.